These 22 T cell receptor beta chains originate from one sample sequenced in a study of T cells in women clearing cervical HPV infection. Using immunoSEQ multiplex PCR, the repertoire was profiled, and TCRdb retains in-frame clones only, with some absent. The sample totals fewer than 30,000 clones. Sample: blood buffy coat. These receptors were obtained from a woman aged 18 to 75 with a cervical HPV16 infection that either progressed to CIN3+ or cleared (not recorded which).

CDR3 in amino acids: CASSSRDGTSGGLSSYNEQFF. CDR3 DNA, as far as it was read: TGTGCCAGCAGCTCCCGTGACGGGACTAGCGGGGGGCTTAGCTCCTACAATGAG. The V gene is TRBV13, the J gene TRBJ2-1, with TRBD2 matching over 15 bases. The read terminates 3 residues ahead of where the CDR3 ends, so the germline J gene completes it. The CDR3 runs to 21 residues. CDR1 PRHDT and CDR2 FYEKMQ come from the germline V gene (reference sequence). The V gene end was trimmed by 4 bases and the J gene end by 0 bases; junction bases not matched to a gene: 13.

On this clone: The read terminates 3 residues ahead of where the CDR3 ends, so the germline J gene completes it. This chain connects TRBV2 to TRBJ2-7, with D possibly TRBD2 on 6 matching bases. V was cut by 5 bases and J by 0 bases, with 17 bases left in between. The length of the CDR3 is 16 residues. Germline lookup yields CDR1 SNHLY and CDR2 FYNNEI. The covered CDR3 bases are TGTGCCAGCAGTCCACCCTTGACGGGGGACTCCTACGAG. Translating gives CASSPPLTGDSYE. The whole CDR3 reads CASSPPLTGDSYEQYF.

On this clone itself: The sequence runs out 3 residues before the end of the CDR3; the remainder is reconstructed from the germline J gene. J is TRBJ2-3 and V is TRBV20-1; 9 bases align to TRBD1. CDR1 and CDR2 (germline): DFQATT, SNEGSKA (reference sequence). J gave up 4 bases and V 5 bases, and 10 bases lay outside the gene matches. CDR3 size: 15 residues. The chain's CDR3 is CSARNRGRRADTQYF. The CDR3 DNA, read in part, is TGCAGTGCTCGGAACAGGGGGCGGAGGGCAGATACG.

CDR3 residues: CASSPSIAVQETQYF. CDR3 bases read: TGTGCCAGCTCACCATCCATCGCGGTCCAAGAGACC. The chain uses TRBV18 and TRBJ2-5; D not certain. The read gets to within 3 residues of the CDR3 end, and the germline J gene fills in the rest. The CDR3 covers 15 residues. In germline, CDR1 is KGHSH, CDR2 LQKENI. V gave up 2 bases and J gave up 1 base, with 11 bases separating them.

A remark on this clone: The read terminates 3 residues before the CDR3 end, so the remaining end is supplied by the germline J gene. The chain links TRBV2 to TRBJ2-2, with 7 positions matching TRBD1. The CDR3 spans 14 residues. Germline V gene lookup returns CDR1 SNHLY and CDR2 FYNNEI. CDR3 sequence: CASRWDSLNEKLFF. Incomplete CDR3 DNA: TGTGCCAGCAGATGGGACAGCCTTAATGAAAAG.

About this clone: The missing CDR3 end, 3 residues past where the read stops, is filled in from the germline J gene. The V and J genes are TRBV5-1 and TRBJ2-1; 10 nucleotides line up with TRBD2. CDR1 SGHRS and CDR2 YFSETQ come from the germline V gene. The CDR3 is made up of 15 amino acids. Germline trimming cut 3 bases from V and 9 bases from J; bases unmatched to any gene: 9. The sequenced part of the CDR3 DNA is TGCGCCAGCAGCTGGGAGACTAGCGGGTGGGGTGAG. Translated, it gives CASSWETSGWGE. The entire CDR3 reads CASSWETSGWGEQFF. The whole variable domain, filled in from reference TRBV5-1 and TRBJ2-1, reads KAGVTQTPRYLIKTRGQQVTLSCSPISGHRSVSWYQQTPGQGLQFLFEYFSETQRNKGNFPGRFSGRQFSNSRSEMNVSTLELGDSALYLCASSWETSGWGEQFFGPGTRLTVL.

A remark on this clone: The read terminates 3 residues before the CDR3 end, so the remaining end is supplied by the germline J gene. The chain is built from TRBV7-9 and TRBJ1-4, with no clear D. V lost 5 bases and J lost 0, with 10 bases in between. CDR3 length: 15 amino acids. Germline loops: CDR1 SEHNR, CDR2 FQNEAQ (reference sequence). This CDR3 reads CASSGQRATNEKLFF. Partial CDR3 DNA: TGTGCCAGCAGCGGGCAGAGAGCAACTAATGAAAAA.

CDR3: CASSTQQGWQETQYF. Incomplete CDR3 DNA: TGTGCCAGTAGTACCCAACAGGGGTGGCAAGAGACC. The gene calls are TRBV19 and TRBJ2-5; TRBD1 agrees at 7 bases. The missing CDR3 end, 3 residues past where the read stops, is filled in from the germline J gene. The CDR3 loop spans 15 amino acids. V was clipped by 4 bases and J by 2 bases; unmatched bases: 7. Germline lookup yields CDR1 LNHDA and CDR2 SQIVND (reference sequence). Based on the CDR3 plus reference TRBV19 and TRBJ2-5, the full variable domain is DGGITQSPKYLFRKEGQNVTLSCEQNLNHDAMYWYRQDPGQGLRLIYYSQIVNDFQKGDIAEGYSVSREKKESFPLTVTSAQKNPTAFYLCASSTQQGWQETQYFGPGTRLLVL.

Note on this clone: The read terminates 3 residues ahead of where the CDR3 ends, so the germline J gene completes it. V gene TRBV7-7 combines with J gene TRBJ2-2; D is unresolved. The CDR3 runs to 13 residues. CDR1 is SSHAT and CDR2 is FNYEAQ in the germline V gene (reference sequence). The CDR3 is CASSFSNNSPLFF. CDR3 DNA, as far as it was read: TGTGCCAGCAGCTTTAGTAATAATTCACCG.

With regard to this clone: The read finishes 3 residues shy of the CDR3 end, and the germline J gene is used to complete it. This chain joins TRBV12-3 or TRBV12-4 and TRBJ2-1, with D hard to call. V lost 6 bases and J lost 8, with 14 bases in between. CDR3 length: 13 residues. The DNA read from the CDR3 is TGTGCCAGCAGCCAAAGTTGGCAGGATGAG. Protein sequence: CASSQSWQDE. The whole CDR3 region reads CASSQSWQDEQFF.

About this clone: Coverage ceases 3 residues before the CDR3 finishes, and the germline J gene fills in the end. This sequence joins TRBV2 and TRBJ1-1, with D tentatively TRBD1 (5 bases). The CDR3 covers 13 residues. Looked up from germline, CDR1 is SNHLY and CDR2 is FYNNEI. The sequenced CDR3 bases are TGTGCCAGCAGTGAATGGGGACTTGGAGAA. Translation: CASSEWGLGE. The entire CDR3 protein is CASSEWGLGEAFF.

Regarding this clone: The read ends 3 residues early relative to the CDR3; the germline J gene fills the gap. The chain uses TRBV5-1 and TRBJ2-5, with D unclear. The CDR3 consists of 14 residues. V was shortened by 0 bases and J by 1 base, with 7 bases between the two germline ends. Germline loops: CDR1 SGHRS, CDR2 YFSETQ. The CDR3 loop reads CASSLDTTQETQYF. The CDR3 DNA, read in part, is TGCGCCAGCAGCTTGGATACTACCCAAGAGACC.

Note on this clone: The read stops 3 residues short of the end of the CDR3; the missing end is completed from the germline J gene. The chain links TRBV19 to TRBJ2-6; D ambiguous. V was cut by 1 base and J by 2 bases, with 12 bases left in between. From germline, CDR1 is LNHDA and CDR2 SQIVND (reference sequence). This CDR3 has 17 amino acids. The CDR3 loop is CASSIGARGAGANVLTF. The CDR3 DNA, read in part, is TGTGCCAGTAGTATAGGGGCGAGAGGAGCTGGGGCCAACGTC.

For this clone: The CDR3 end falls 3 residues outside the read, so it is completed with the germline J gene. The gene calls are TRBV19 and TRBJ1-5; the D gene is possibly TRBD1 (5 bases). V was clipped by 1 base and J by 1 base, with 5 bases between them. The germline CDR1 and CDR2 sequences are LNHDA and SQIVND (reference sequence). CDR3 length equals 14 residues. CDR3 protein: CASSIAGSNQPQHF. Partial CDR3 DNA: TGTGCCAGTAGTATAGCAGGGAGCAATCAGCCC.

As regards this clone: The CDR3 is cut off 3 residues early in the read; its end comes from the germline J gene. The chain links TRBV19 to TRBJ1-4; TRBD1 is a possible D gene (5 bases). In germline, CDR1 is LNHDA, CDR2 SQIVND (reference sequence). Trimming pared 6 bases from V and 7 bases from J, leaving 18 bases between. The CDR3 is 15 amino acids. This chain's CDR3 is CASRGLQGLIEKLFF. The CDR3 DNA, read in part, is TGTGCCAGTAGGGGCCTCCAGGGACTAATTGAAAAA.

With respect to this clone: Read coverage stops 3 residues before the CDR3 terminus; the germline J gene supplies the remainder. The chain recombines TRBV5-1 with TRBJ1-1, with D tentatively TRBD1 (6 bases). The CDR3 is 13 amino acids. V lost 3 bases to trimming and J lost 2 bases, with 8 bases between them. Germline assignment: CDR1 SGHRS and CDR2 YFSETQ. CDR3 DNA (partial): TGCGCCAGCAGCTCAGGGGTAAACACTGAA. Translation gives CASSSGVNTE. The whole CDR3 sequence reads CASSSGVNTEAFF. The complete variable domain, with remaining parts taken from reference TRBV5-1 and TRBJ1-1, reads KAGVTQTPRYLIKTRGQQVTLSCSPISGHRSVSWYQQTPGQGLQFLFEYFSETQRNKGNFPGRFSGRQFSNSRSEMNVSTLELGDSALYLCASSSGVNTEAFFGQGTRLTVV.

As regards this clone: Read coverage stops 3 residues before the CDR3 terminus; the germline J gene supplies the remainder. The rearrangement uses TRBV11-3 and TRBJ2-2, with D perhaps TRBD2 (5 bases). This CDR3 spans 13 amino acids. Trimming pared 1 base from V and 5 bases from J, leaving 5 bases between. The germline gives CDR1 SGHNT, CDR2 YENEEA. The CDR3 here is CASSLAGTGELFF. The sequenced part of the CDR3 DNA is TGTGCCAGCAGCTTAGCGGGGACCGGGGAG.

Judged by frequency, this clone is medium-sized. The part of the CDR3 DNA that was read is TGTGCCAGCAGCTTAGCGGTCAGGGAGAAAGAGACC. The encoded protein is CASSLAVREKET. The complete CDR3 sequence is CASSLAVREKETQYF. The rearrangement joins TRBV7-6 to TRBJ2-5, with D perhaps given as TRBD1 or TRBD2 (5 bases each). The read halts 3 residues ahead of the CDR3 end, with the missing end drawn from the germline J gene. This CDR3 contains 15 residues. CDR1 is SGHVS, CDR2 FNYEAQ, per germline. The V and J ends lost 0 bases and 3 bases respectively, with 11 bases between them.

About this clone: The read ends 3 residues before the CDR3 terminus; that terminus is restored from the germline J gene. The gene calls are TRBV19 and TRBJ2-5; the D gene is possibly TRBD1 (5 bases). The V end lost 3 bases, the J end lost 5 bases, and 10 bases lay between the germline ends. CDR1 LNHDA and CDR2 SQIVND come from the germline V gene (reference sequence). This CDR3 is 13 amino acids long. CDR3 loop: CASSISRVETQYF. The CDR3 DNA, read in part, is TGTGCCAGTAGTATCAGCAGGGTGGAGACC.

On this clone itself: The sequenced fragment ends 3 residues before the CDR3 boundary, so the rest is inferred from the germline J gene. The chain recombines TRBV2 with TRBJ1-2, with TRBD1 identical over 7 bases. CDR1 and CDR2 from the germline V gene are SNHLY and FYNNEI. With V trimmed by 6 bases and J by 4 bases, 8 bases remained unmatched. The CDR3 consists of 14 residues. CDR3 region: CASRRDSPTYGYTF. The sequenced part of the CDR3 DNA is TGTGCCAGCAGGAGGGACAGTCCAACCTATGGC.

Comments on this clone: The read ends 3 residues shy of where the CDR3 ends; the end is completed using the germline J gene. The chain joins TRBV4-1 to TRBJ2-7; tentatively, D is TRBD1 (5 bases). The germline V gene encodes CDR1 MGHRA and CDR2 YSYEKL. The CDR3 runs to 18 residues. Trimming pared 4 bases from V and 0 bases from J, leaving 22 bases between. The CDR3 protein is CASSPFYIWTISSYEQYF. The CDR3 DNA, read in part, is TGCGCCAGCAGCCCCTTTTATATCTGGACAATAAGCTCCTACGAG.

Remarks on this clone: The missing CDR3 end, 3 residues past where the read stops, is filled in from the germline J gene. V gene TRBV7-9 combines with J gene TRBJ1-1; D is undetermined. This CDR3 comprises 14 residues. Germline loops: CDR1 SEHNR, CDR2 FQNEAQ (reference sequence). The V gene lost 5 bases and the J gene lost 0 bases, with 10 bases spanning the gap. The sequenced CDR3 bases are TGTGCCAGCAGCGCTACCCGAGTGAACACTGAA. Its translation: CASSATRVNTE. The full CDR3 protein is CASSATRVNTEAFF.